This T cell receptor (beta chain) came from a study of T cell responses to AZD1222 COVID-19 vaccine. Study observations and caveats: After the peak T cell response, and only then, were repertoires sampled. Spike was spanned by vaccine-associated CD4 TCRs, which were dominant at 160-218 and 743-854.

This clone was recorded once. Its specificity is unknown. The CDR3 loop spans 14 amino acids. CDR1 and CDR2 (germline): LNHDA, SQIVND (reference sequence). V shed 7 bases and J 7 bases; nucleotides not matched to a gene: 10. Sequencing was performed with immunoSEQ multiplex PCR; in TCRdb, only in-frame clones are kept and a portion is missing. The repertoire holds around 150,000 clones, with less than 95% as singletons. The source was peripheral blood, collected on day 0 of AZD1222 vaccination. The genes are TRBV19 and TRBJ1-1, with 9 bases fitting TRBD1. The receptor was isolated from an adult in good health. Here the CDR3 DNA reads TGTGCCAGTAAGGACAGGGGACTAGGTGATGAAGCTTTCTTT. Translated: CASKDRGLGDEAFF.